This entry is about one TCR beta chain. Its antigen remains unknown. This sample is drawn from a study of cytomegalovirus exposure and HLA in healthy donors. The CDR3 loop spans 14 amino acids. Between the trimmed V and J ends, which lost 0 bases and 8 bases, there was a span of 11 bases. CDR1 is MNHEY, CDR2 SVGAGI, per germline. Using immunoSEQ multiplex PCR, the repertoire was profiled, and TCRdb retains in-frame clones only, with some absent. Of about 88,000 clones listed, about 96% are singletons. Study-wide results and caveats: According to a later analysis, TCR clusters from the first cohort tended to co-occur in the 100 to 150 validation repertoires. Cytomegalovirus-associated status was assigned to 150 to 200 TCR beta chains.

This chain uses TRBV6-5 with TRBJ1-3; D possibly corresponds to TRBD1 (5 bases). The TCR was taken from a man aged 18-30 years in good health and CMV-seronegative. Material for sequencing was PBMCs. The CDR3 region has the DNA TGTGCCAGCAGTTACTCGGCAGGGAGGGACACCATATATTTT. The encoded protein is CASSYSAGRDTIYF.